Listed here are 21 T cell receptor beta chains from one sample, sequenced in a study of T cell changes during pregnancy in multiple sclerosis. TCRdb's copy holds only in-frame clones and misses some; the assay was immunoSEQ multiplex PCR. The table shows 40,000 to 45,000 clones, with 80% to 95% occurring only once. Sequencing used CD4+ T cells from peripheral blood mononuclear cells, obtained in the third trimester of pregnancy. Every receptor here comes from a female donor with multiple sclerosis, enrolled in a pregnancy study.

This chain joins TRBV4-2 and TRBJ2-5; TRBD1 is a possible D gene (6 bases). This CDR3 comprises 17 residues. V shed 1 base and J shed 4 bases, with 19 bases lying between them. Germline CDR1 reads LGHNA; CDR2 reads YNFKEQ. As DNA, the CDR3 is TGTGCCAGCAGCCAAGGGAACCCCAGGGGTTTCGGAGAGACCCAGTACTTC. Encoded protein: CASSQGNPRGFGETQYF.

The chain carries TRBV5-4 and TRBJ2-3; D may be TRBD1 (5 bases). Germline-derived CDR1 and CDR2 are SGHNT and YYREEE (reference sequence). This CDR3 has 13 residues. V was trimmed by 7 bases and J by 1 base, leaving 10 bases between them. The CDR3 sequence: CASWGMGTDTQYF. The CDR3 bases are TGTGCCAGCTGGGGCATGGGCACAGATACGCAGTATTTT.

This chain uses TRBV7-9 with TRBJ2-2; D may be TRBD2 (5 bases). This CDR3 region has 14 residues. Trimming took off 2 bases at V and 5 bases at J, with 9 bases between the two ends. Germline V gene lookup returns CDR1 SEHNR and CDR2 FQNEAQ (reference sequence). As DNA, the CDR3 is TGTGCCAGCAGCTTACAGAGGGCTACCGGGGAGCTGTTTTTT. Its protein is CASSLQRATGELFF.

The gene calls are TRBV5-1 and TRBJ2-3, with TRBD2 as a possible D gene (5 bases). The CDR3 length is 15 residues. The germline V gene has CDR1 SGHRS and CDR2 YFSETQ. The V end was cut by 6 bases, the J end by 6 bases, with 20 bases between. The CDR3: CASTPEVTARDTQYF. The CDR3 nucleotides are TGCGCCAGCACCCCGGAGGTTACGGCGCGGGATACGCAGTATTTT.

This rearrangement joins TRBV5-5 to TRBJ2-1; weak D call: TRBD2 (5 bases). V was clipped by 6 bases and J by 5 bases, with 18 bases between them. Germline CDR1 reads SGHKS; CDR2 reads YYEKEE (reference sequence). The CDR3 sequence is 15 residues long. The chain's CDR3 is CASTLSGWGDNEQFF. CDR3 DNA sequence: TGTGCCAGCACCCTGTCTGGGTGGGGAGACAATGAGCAGTTCTTC. Looking up the rest from reference TRBV5-5 and TRBJ2-1 gives the full variable domain: DAGVTQSPTHLIKTRGQQVTLRCSPISGHKSVSWYQQVLGQGPQFIFQYYEKEERGRGNFPDRFSARQFPNYSSELNVNALLLGDSALYLCASTLSGWGDNEQFFGPGTRLTVL.

The V and J genes are TRBV5-1 and TRBJ1-2, with D perhaps matching TRBD1 (6 bases). The V and J ends lost 0 bases and 8 bases respectively, with 11 bases between them. The V gene's germline CDR1 is SGHRS and CDR2 YFSETQ. The CDR3 length is 13 residues. The CDR3 bases are TGCGCCAGCAGCTTGGAGGGGGTTACAGGCTACACCTTC. Its protein is CASSLEGVTGYTF.

This clone was found many times. The rearrangement joins TRBV27 to TRBJ1-2, with D tentatively TRBD1 (6 bases). V was clipped by 7 bases and J by 0 bases, with 18 bases between them. Germline V CDR1 and CDR2: MNHEY, SMNVEV (reference sequence). The length of the CDR3 is 16 residues. CDR3 in amino acids: CASKPQGQMTNYGYTF. In DNA, the CDR3 is TGTGCCAGCAAGCCTCAGGGGCAAATGACTAACTATGGCTACACCTTC.

The rearrangement uses TRBV5-1 and TRBJ2-2; D uncertain. The length of the CDR3 is 18 residues. Germline V gene lookup returns CDR1 SGHRS and CDR2 YFSETQ. Trimming took 2 bases from V and 4 from J, leaving 21 bases between them. The CDR3 region is CASSLLIQTLDLTGELFF. CDR3 coding DNA: TGCGCCAGCAGCTTACTTATCCAAACTCTAGACCTCACCGGGGAGCTGTTTTTT.

J is TRBJ1-1 and V is TRBV9, with D possibly matching TRBD1 (5 bases). Germline assignment: CDR1 SGDLS and CDR2 YYNGEE. V was trimmed by 0 bases and J by 5 bases, leaving 17 bases between them. There are 16 residues in the CDR3. The CDR3 reads CASSVVVQGWGTEAFF. Here the CDR3 DNA reads TGTGCCAGCAGCGTAGTTGTTCAGGGCTGGGGAACTGAAGCTTTCTTT.

This clone was observed a single time. This chain joins TRBV6-1 and TRBJ1-4; 10 nucleotides match TRBD1. Germline V gives CDR1 MNHNS, CDR2 SASEGT. V lost 8 bases and J lost 6; bases outside the gene matches: 9. The CDR3 is 15 residues long. This chain's CDR3 is CASQYAGTGDEKLFF. CDR3 bases: TGTGCCAGCCAATATGCCGGGACAGGGGATGAAAAACTGTTTTTT.

The CDR3 DNA is TGTGCCAGCAGCTTAGACAGAGTGCAGTACTTC. Translating it yields CASSLDRVQYF. The rearrangement joins TRBV7-6 to TRBJ2-7, with no clear D. The germline gives CDR1 SGHVS, CDR2 FNYEAQ. This CDR3 spans 11 amino acids. V dropped 1 base and J dropped 9 bases, with 7 bases sitting between them.

This clone was recorded once. V usage is TRBV4-3 and J usage is TRBJ2-3; weak D call: TRBD2 (6 bases). CDR3 length: 15 amino acids. The V gene's germline CDR1 is LGHNA and CDR2 YSLEER. V lost 8 bases to trimming and J lost 2 bases, with 17 bases between them. DNA for the CDR3: TGCGCCAGCCCCCCGGGAGCGGGCAACACAGATACGCAGTATTTT. It translates to CASPPGAGNTDTQYF.

This chain joins TRBV11-2 and TRBJ2-7; 11 nucleotides agree with TRBD2. This CDR3 is 14 amino acids long. J lost 3 bases, V lost 5 bases, and 3 bases had no gene match. Germline-derived CDR1 and CDR2 are SGHAT and FQNNGV. DNA for the CDR3: TGTGCCAGCAGCGTTAGCGGGAGGGGCTACGAGCAGTACTTC. This translates into CASSVSGRGYEQYF.

The J gene is TRBJ2-7, the V gene TRBV20-1, with a weak D call TRBD2 (5 bases). The CDR3 has 11 amino acids. V was pared by 3 bases and J by 6 bases, with 9 bases between. In germline, CDR1 is DFQATT, CDR2 SNEGSKA (reference sequence). This chain's CDR3 is CSASIALEQYF. In DNA, the CDR3 is TGCAGTGCTAGCATAGCGCTCGAGCAGTACTTC.

This chain links TRBV28 with TRBJ1-4; maybe TRBD1 (6 bases). CDR3 size: 16 residues. The V end lost 5 bases, the J end lost 6 bases, and 19 bases lay between the germline ends. Germline CDR1 and CDR2: MDHEN and SYDVKM. This chain's CDR3 is CASSTPWTAEDEKLFF. In nucleotides, the CDR3 is TGTGCCAGCAGTACCCCCTGGACAGCGGAGGATGAAAAACTGTTTTTT.

Only one count was recorded for this clone. The chain is built from TRBV28 and TRBJ2-7, with D perhaps matching TRBD1 (5 bases). Looked up from germline, CDR1 is MDHEN and CDR2 is SYDVKM. The V gene lost 5 bases and the J gene lost 6 bases, with 17 bases spanning the gap. This CDR3 has 14 amino acids. DNA for the CDR3: TGTGCCAGCAGTCCTCGTCAGGGTAGACGCGAGCAGTACTTC. Its protein product is CASSPRQGRREQYF.

This clone was picked up one time. The gene calls are TRBV2 and TRBJ2-3, with D tentatively TRBD2 (5 bases). V was cut by 2 bases and J by 0 bases, with 15 bases left in between. Germline CDR1 SNHLY, CDR2 FYNNEI. The CDR3 totals 17 residues. CDR3 sequence (DNA): TGTGCCAGCAGTGAATCTGGACTGGTATATAGCACAGATACGCAGTATTTT. This sequence encodes CASSESGLVYSTDTQYF.

This clone showed up just a few times. The chain has TRBV18 and TRBJ2-1; 11 nucleotides agree with TRBD2. The CDR3 is made up of 17 amino acids. Germline V lookup: CDR1 KGHSH, CDR2 LQKENI. V trimming: 6 bases; J trimming: 4 bases; junction bases outside the gene matches: 11. CDR3 residues: CASSPTLGLAEYNEQFF. The CDR3 DNA is TGTGCCAGCTCTCCTACATTGGGACTAGCGGAGTACAATGAGCAGTTCTTC.

The V gene is TRBV9, the J gene TRBJ1-1, with D perhaps TRBD1 (5 bases). CDR3 length: 14 amino acids. Between the trimmed V and J ends, which lost 3 bases and 5 bases, there was a span of 14 bases. Germline V gives CDR1 SGDLS, CDR2 YYNGEE. The CDR3 spells CASSEGQGWTEAFF. Written as DNA, the CDR3 is TGTGCCAGCAGCGAGGGGCAGGGATGGACTGAAGCTTTCTTT.

This chain connects TRBV30 to TRBJ2-3; 12 bases agree with TRBD2. Germline CDR1 reads GTSNPN; CDR2 reads SVGIG (reference sequence). Germline trimming cut 3 bases from V and 8 bases from J; bases unmatched to any gene: 9. This CDR3 comprises 15 residues. CDR3 region: CAWSAGLAGWGTQYF. The CDR3 DNA follows: TGTGCCTGGAGCGCCGGACTAGCGGGGTGGGGTACGCAGTATTTT.

The J gene is TRBJ1-1, the V gene TRBV5-1, with 9 bases that match TRBD1. J gave up 5 bases and V 0 bases, and 2 bases lay outside the gene matches. Germline V gives CDR1 SGHRS, CDR2 YFSETQ. This CDR3 spans 14 amino acids. The CDR3 protein is CASSLVGQGTEAFF. In nucleotides, the CDR3 is TGCGCCAGCAGCTTGGTGGGACAGGGTACTGAAGCTTTCTTT.